What follows are 3 T cell receptor beta chains derived from one specimen sequenced in a study of T cells in Graves' hyperthyroidism and ophthalmopathy. Authors of the study amplified TCR beta CDR3 regions from RNA transcripts. An initial round of RT-PCR targeting the TCR CDR3 relied on the HTBI primer set. MiXCR, run by TCRdb on the multiplex PCR reads, gives a single entry per CDR3 protein. In the table there are about 420,000 distinct CDR3 sequences, around 16% of which are singletons. Sequencing input: blood. These receptors originate from a woman under 30 with Graves' hyperthyroidism.

This clonotype was detected ten times or more. V usage is TRBV6-4 and J usage is TRBJ2-7; 8 bases are shared with TRBD2. V lost 6 bases, J lost 3 bases, and 10 bases stayed unmatched. The germline V gene encodes CDR1 MRHNA and CDR2 SNTAGT. The CDR3 length is 15 residues. This CDR3 is CASSRSAGAGYEQYF. In DNA, the CDR3 is TGTGCCAGCAGCCGGTCAGCGGGGGCAGGCTACGAGCAGTACTTC.

Many counts were recorded for this clonotype. Sequence at one end of the junction differs from germline and may be a read error. This chain uses TRBV11-3 with TRBJ1-1; D is unclear. This CDR3 contains 15 residues. The germline gives CDR1 SGHNT, CDR2 YENEEA. The CDR3: CASSLDRTGNTEAFF. The DNA of the CDR3 is TGTGCCAGCAGCCTAGACCGGACGGGGAACACTGAAGCTTTCTTT.

This clonotype came up many times. This chain uses TRBV12-3 or TRBV12-4 with TRBJ2-1; a weak D match, TRBD1 (6 bases). The V gene lost 5 bases and the J gene lost 5 bases, with 13 bases spanning the gap. The length of the CDR3 is 14 residues. The chain's CDR3 is CASSNLRGDNEQFF. CDR3 sequence (DNA): TGTGCCAGCAGTAACCTCAGGGGAGACAATGAGCAGTTCTTC.